This TCR beta chain was recovered during a study of kidney transplant recipient with SARS-CoV-2 infection. This clonotype was counted at least ten times. The CDR3 has 12 amino acids. The germline CDR1 and CDR2 sequences are SNHLY and FYNNEI. V was shortened by 8 bases and J by 1 base, with 8 bases between the two germline ends. TCRdb reanalysed the reads using MiXCR and keeps one entry per CDR3 protein. There are 200,000 to 300,000 distinct CDR3 sequences in the sample; around 26% occur only once, and around 6.8% lies in the top ten. The receptor comes from a male patient between 25 and 39 years old who had COVID-19 and was a kidney transplant recipient. Some of the T cells might come from the graft donor. This specimen consisted of a blood sample, obtained at baseline and between days 110 and 120 from a kidney transplant recipient. V gene TRBV2 combines with J gene TRBJ1-1; tentative D call: TRBD1 (5 bases). CDR3 residues: CASEGWNTEAFF. DNA for the CDR3: TGTGCCAGCGAGGGGTGGAACACTGAAGCTTTCTTT.